This TCR beta chain was captured in a study of shared clonotypes between healthy human individuals (dated by TCRdb to about 2020). At the level of the whole study: A couple of women and a few men aged 18 to 49 years were included in the cohort. For each donor, CD4 naive and CD4 memory were each run on three plates, CD8 naive on two plates, and CD8 memory on one plate. The study deeply sequenced blood TCR repertoires of several healthy adults to estimate repertoire size and the extent of clonotype sharing between individuals. To increase sequencing depth and limit assay-specific biases, TCR repertoire library preparation and sequencing were carried out by different laboratories using diverse techniques. Per donor, leukapheresis produced somewhere between about 0.85 and 10 billion PBMCs. The paper's findings and limits, for the study overall: Sampling was limited to blood, and TCR repertoires in tissue likely differ from TCR repertoires in blood. About 5% of naive CD4, roughly 3.5% of naive CD8, roughly 2.5% of memory CD4, and over 0.35% of memory CD8 clonotypes were shared across a few donors. Pairwise subsampling indicated that sequencing depth was expected to affect the degree of clonotype sharing among donors. Compared with non-shared clonotypes, the clonotypes found in all four sorted-subset donors had higher generation probabilities. Estimated clonotype richness was generally larger for naive than for memory subsets. Incomplete sequencing was indicated by rarefaction of sorted-subset datasets, despite the large sequencing depth. Because the study included only a small number of donors, the genetic and exposure-history diversity represented was limited.

TCR CDR3 regions were amplified from genomic DNA by multiplex PCR using the deep immunoSEQ assay. Genomic DNA extracted from each cell subset was distributed evenly over all wells of several immunoSEQ 96-well plates, and each plate served as one replicate. Each replicate PCR for sorted subsets received around 210 ng genomic DNA, equal to roughly 33,000 T cell genomes. Purified libraries were quantified with a Qubit 3.0 fluorometer, sized on a Bioanalyzer 2100, and re-quantified with the KAPA Library Quantification kit. A separate single-read 150-cycle Illumina NextSeq 550 flow cell was used to sequence each immunoSEQ 96-well plate. For the original study's pipeline: The immunoSEQ output contained only junctional sequences without quality scores, so filtering could not match that applied to full-length reads. To assign V/J genes and CDR3, sequences were annotated against IMGT germline references using PyIR, a Python wrapper for IgBLAST v1.9. Any read was removed if the V/J assignment was weak (E-value above 1e-6), the CDR3 was missing, or the read contained stop codons, out-of-frame junctions, or ambiguous translated residues. V3J clonotypes were defined as sequences sharing an identical inferred V gene, J gene, and CDR3 amino acid sequence. To compute the percentage overlap between repertoires, the number of shared unique clonotypes was divided by the size of the smaller repertoire. Repertoire richness was assessed with RTK rarefaction, the Chao1 estimator, and Recon v2.1 estimates of unobserved clonotypes. Generation probabilities were computed with OLGA for all TCRbeta clonotypes obtained by the gDNA method from several donors. Here the immuneACCESS table is served through TCRdb, limited to in-frame sequences with V and J called. Missing clones are a known gap in these copies; in checked studies unresolved V genes cover under half, and the rest lacks a known reason. V and J calls and clone size come straight from that table; D and trimming were deduced from the DNA. The sample contains 900,000 to 1,200,000 clones, around three quarters of them found a single time. The ten largest make up around 0.61% of the sample.

Worth noting for this clone: No cognate antigen has been identified for it. Base qualities were left out, and no much larger clone turns up one base away.

V loses 7 bases at its end and J loses 1 base; junction bases beyond the gene matches: 7. The germline V gene encodes CDR1 MNHNS and CDR2 SASEGT. The CDR3 runs 14 amino acids, cysteine and phenylalanine included. Left in the record is the CDR3 DNA by itself, 42 bases read in frame from the first base. Donors were healthy HIV-negative adults with no recently reported acute infections or vaccinations. Every donor was a Caucasian adult living in Nashville, Tennessee, USA. CD4+ T cells were enriched through magnetic negative selection, after which naive cells were positively selected on CD45RA and the remaining negative fraction served as the memory subset. Blood was obtained by leukapheresis, after which PBMCs were separated by Ficoll-Histopaque density gradient centrifugation and cryopreserved in liquid nitrogen vapor phase. Analytical flow cytometry was used to check the purity and quantity of each magnetically sorted T cell population. Genomic DNA was isolated from each sorted fraction and quantified by UV absorbance on a Nanodrop 2000c.

Material for sequencing was memory CD4+ T cells from PBMCs. In light of the paper, this sample's cell subset or site label describes: CD45RA-negative fraction. In this chain, TRBV6-1 is recombined with TRBJ2-7, with 7 bases matching TRBD1. This TCR was sampled from a man aged 18 to 29 in good health. Some clones in this sample may be carry-over from other donors' samples. This receptor carries the CDR3 CASTEGAGSYEQYF. DNA sequence: TGTGCCAGCACCGAGGGGGCAGGGTCCTACGAGCAGTACTTC.